What follows are 29 T cell receptor beta chains derived from one specimen sequenced in a study of post-analysis software for immune sequencing data. Findings and caveats of the study: Patients had higher frequencies than controls of roughly 5 TRBV segments, including TRBV5-6, TRBV5-1 and TRBV20-1.

The antigens of these receptors remain unknown. Sequencing libraries made from TCR beta cDNA carried unique molecular identifiers. TCRdb processed the PCR reads anew with MiXCR; each CDR3 protein has one entry. The sample comprises 750,000 to 950,000 distinct CDR3 sequences, 46% of which are singletons, and roughly 4.9% rests with the top ten. The sample was blood. Every receptor here comes from a girl under 18 with multiple sclerosis.

V and J are TRBV7-9 and TRBJ2-7; D unclear. The germline V gene has CDR1 SEHNR and CDR2 FQNEAQ (reference sequence). This CDR3 has 15 amino acids. V lost 5 bases and J lost 2, with 16 bases in between. CDR3 sequence (DNA): TGTGCCAGCAGCCGATTGGGGATCGGCACCTACGAGCAGTACTTC. Its translation is CASSRLGIGTYEQYF.

The table lists this clonotype with a few counts. The rearrangement links TRBV4-2 to TRBJ1-4, with D uncertain. The CDR3 extends over 16 amino acids. Trimming cost V 0 bases and J 0 bases, with 8 bases left between them. The germline CDR1 and CDR2 sequences are LGHNA and YNFKEQ. The CDR3 is CASSQESGSTNEKLFF. The CDR3 DNA reads TGTGCCAGCAGCCAAGAGTCCGGGTCAACTAATGAAAAACTGTTTTTT.

Only a few counts were recorded for this clonotype. The rearrangement joins TRBV6-4 to TRBJ2-3, with D hard to call. The CDR3 is 13 residues long. Looked up from germline, CDR1 is MRHNA and CDR2 is SNTAGT. Trimming shortened V by 7 bases and J by 0 bases, and 8 bases separated the two germline ends. The CDR3 coding sequence is TGTGCCAGCAAGTTAAGGAGCACAGATACGCAGTATTTT. Encoded protein: CASKLRSTDTQYF.

J is TRBJ2-1 and V is TRBV12-3 or TRBV12-4; 11 bases match TRBD2. The V segment lost 5 bases and the J segment 8 bases; nucleotides outside the gene matches: 8. This CDR3 is built from 15 residues. This chain's CDR3 is CASSLLAGETDEQFF. The CDR3 DNA is TGTGCCAGCAGTCTACTAGCGGGAGAAACCGATGAGCAGTTCTTC.

V usage is TRBV4-1 and J usage is TRBJ2-7; no clear D. V lost 1 base, J lost 0 bases, and 10 bases lay in between. Germline CDR1 MGHRA, CDR2 YSYEKL. The CDR3 spans 15 residues. The CDR3, as DNA: TGCGCCAGCAGCCAAGGGTTGGGCGGCTCCTACGAGCAGTACTTC. Encoded protein: CASSQGLGGSYEQYF.

This clonotype was picked up a small number of times. This sequence joins TRBV5-1 and TRBJ2-1; 10 nucleotides align to TRBD2. With V trimmed by 0 bases and J by 7 bases, 4 bases remained unmatched. Germline loops: CDR1 SGHRS, CDR2 YFSETQ. The CDR3 totals 15 residues. CDR3 residues: CASSLGTSGINEQFF. CDR3 DNA sequence: TGCGCCAGCAGCTTGGGGACTAGCGGCATAAATGAGCAGTTCTTC.

The V call is TRBV7-3, the J call TRBJ2-1; tentative D call: TRBD1 (6 bases). The CDR3 sequence is 14 residues long. Germline assignment: CDR1 SGHTA and CDR2 FQGTGA. The V end was cut by 1 base, the J end by 7 bases, with 11 bases between. In nucleotides, the CDR3 is TGTGCCAGCAGCTTAAACAGGGATACGAATGAGCAGTTCTTC. This sequence encodes CASSLNRDTNEQFF. Supplemented by reference TRBV7-3 and TRBJ2-1, the full variable domain reads GAGVSQTPSNKVTEKGKYVELRCDPISGHTALYWYRQSLGQGPEFLIYFQGTGAADDSGLPNDRFFAVRPEGSVSTLKIQRTERGDSAVYLCASSLNRDTNEQFFGPGTRLTVL.

The chain uses TRBV6-5 and TRBJ1-1, with 7 bases lining up with TRBD1. Germline CDR1 reads MNHEY; CDR2 reads SVGAGI. The CDR3 loop spans 15 amino acids. The V and J ends lost 6 bases and 2 bases, in that order; junction bases with no gene match: 9. This CDR3 reads CASSRQTGPNTEAFF. The CDR3 DNA reads as TGTGCCAGCAGCCGACAGACAGGGCCAAACACTGAAGCTTTCTTT.

This clonotype showed up just once. The J gene is TRBJ2-7, the V gene TRBV4-3; TRBD2 aligns across 9 bases. This CDR3 spans 16 amino acids. Germline CDR1 reads LGHNA; CDR2 reads YSLEER. After removal of 4 bases from V and 7 bases from J, the junction contained 14 bases not matched to a gene. The CDR3 DNA is TGCGCCAGCAGCCCATATATAGCGGGAGTGTCGGGAGAGCAGTACTTC. Protein sequence: CASSPYIAGVSGEQYF.

The rearrangement links TRBV29-1 to TRBJ2-1, with D possibly being TRBD2 (5 bases). The germline CDR1 and CDR2 sequences are SQVTM and ANQGSEA. This CDR3 has 11 residues. V lost 7 bases to trimming and J lost 7 bases, with 11 bases between them. CDR3: CSGKLVNEQFF. The CDR3, as DNA: TGCAGCGGCAAACTAGTAAATGAGCAGTTCTTC.

The chain has TRBV7-9 and TRBJ2-7; either TRBD1 or TRBD2 may supply D (5 bases each). The CDR3 is 15 amino acids. In germline, CDR1 is SEHNR, CDR2 FQNEAQ (reference sequence). Trimming stripped 5 bases from V and 2 bases from J, with 16 bases between. CDR3: CASSRGSQVTYEQYF. CDR3 DNA sequence: TGTGCCAGCAGCCGCGGGTCACAGGTCACCTACGAGCAGTACTTC.

As for this clonotype: An end of the junction differs from the germline gene, which may be a read error. The genes are TRBV9 and TRBJ2-1; possibly TRBD2 for D (6 bases). Germline V gene data show CDR1 as SGDLS and CDR2 as YYNGEE. CDR3 length: 14 residues. Here the CDR3 DNA reads TGTGCCAGCACGGAGGGCCCGTTTGGCAATGAACAGTTCTTC. Amino acids: CASTEGPFGNEQFF.

In this sample, this clonotype turned up a few times. The V gene is TRBV29-1, the J gene TRBJ2-3; D is undetermined. Trimming stripped 5 bases from V and 2 bases from J, with 8 bases between. The CDR3 has 12 residues. Germline loops: CDR1 SQVTM, CDR2 ANQGSEA. The CDR3 spells CSVLTPTDTQYF. The CDR3 DNA reads TGCAGCGTTCTCACCCCCACAGATACGCAGTATTTT.

In nucleotides, the CDR3 is TGTGCCAGCAGTTACTCGAACGGGGGTCGTAATGAGCAGTTCTTC. It yields the protein CASSYSNGGRNEQFF. This chain joins TRBV6-5 and TRBJ2-1; TRBD2 might be the D (6 bases). Trimming took 0 bases from V and 7 from J, leaving 13 bases between them. CDR3 length: 15 residues. Germline V gives CDR1 MNHEY, CDR2 SVGAGI.

In DNA form, the CDR3 reads TGTGCCAGCAGCCGGGGCCCGGGACTAGCGGGAATCCTGTTGTCCTACGAGCAGTACTTC. Translating gives CASSRGPGLAGILLSYEQYF. The chain combines TRBV7-9 with TRBJ2-7, with 13 bases that match TRBD2. V lost 5 bases and J lost 1; bases outside the gene matches: 17. The CDR3 totals 20 residues. Germline assignment: CDR1 SEHNR and CDR2 FQNEAQ (reference sequence).

This clonotype was seen only a few times. CDR3 coding DNA: TGTGCCAGCAGCTTCCTAGCGGACCACAATGAGCAGTTCTTC. It yields the protein CASSFLADHNEQFF. The chain uses TRBV7-9 and TRBJ2-1; TRBD2 matches 7 bases. V trimming: 3 bases; J trimming: 5 bases; junction bases outside the gene matches: 4. CDR1 and CDR2 from the germline V gene are SEHNR and FQNEAQ (reference sequence). The CDR3 totals 14 residues.

A single count supports this clonotype. The V gene is TRBV4-1, the J gene TRBJ2-7; 12 nucleotides agree with TRBD2. The ends lost 10 bases at V and 7 bases at J; junction bases unmatched: 5. Germline V gene data show CDR1 as MGHRA and CDR2 as YSYEKL. The CDR3 runs 12 residues. In DNA form, the CDR3 reads TGCGCCACGACTAGCGGGAGCAATGAGCAGTACTTC. Encoded protein: CATTSGSNEQYF.

This rearrangement joins TRBV7-8 to TRBJ2-5, with D possibly TRBD2 on 5 matching bases. CDR3 length equals 15 residues. CDR1 and CDR2 from the germline V gene are SGHVS and FQNEAQ. V was shortened by 1 base and J by 0 bases, with 9 bases between the two germline ends. The CDR3 sequence is CASSLGEKYQETQYF. For the CDR3, the DNA is TGTGCCAGCAGCTTAGGGGAGAAGTACCAAGAGACCCAGTACTTC. The variable domain in full, with the rest retrieved from reference TRBV7-8 and TRBJ2-5, is GAGVSQSPRYKVAKRGQDVALRCDPISGHVSLFWYQQALGQGPEFLTYFQNEAQLDKSGLPSDRFFAERPEGSVSTLKIQRTQQEDSAVYLCASSLGEKYQETQYFGPGTRLLVL.

The chain has TRBV6-2 or TRBV6-3 and TRBJ2-1, with 7 bases identical to TRBD2. The V gene's germline CDR1 is MNHEY and CDR2 SVGEGT. V dropped 2 bases and J dropped 7; count of bases not matched to a gene: 8. CDR3 length: 15 residues. The CDR3 sequence: CASSYLREAANEQFF. CDR3 DNA: TGTGCCAGCAGTTACCTTCGGGAGGCTGCGAATGAGCAGTTCTTC.

The chain joins TRBV3-1 to TRBJ1-4, with D unresolved. Trimming pared 7 bases from V and 3 bases from J, leaving 12 bases between. Germline values: CDR1 LGHDT, CDR2 YNNKEL (reference sequence). The CDR3 has 14 amino acids. DNA of the CDR3: TGTGCCAGCACCAGAGGCAGTTCTAATGAAAAACTGTTTTTT. This sequence encodes CASTRGSSNEKLFF. The full variable domain, with the rest looked up from reference TRBV3-1 and TRBJ1-4, is DTAVSQTPKYLVTQMGNDKSIKCEQNLGHDTMYWYKQDSKKFLKIMFSYNNKELIINETVPNRFSPKSPDKAHLNLHINSLELGDSAVYFCASTRGSSNEKLFFGSGTQLSVL.

With respect to this clonotype: One end of the junction fails to match germline, which may point to a read error. The genes are TRBV5-1 and TRBJ2-3, with D perhaps assigned TRBD1 or TRBD2 (5 bases each). Looked up from germline, CDR1 is SGHRS and CDR2 is YFSETQ. This CDR3 region has 12 residues. CDR3 protein: CTSSTSGSTQYF. In DNA, the CDR3 is TGCACCAGCAGCACATCAGGGAGTACGCAGTATTTT.

Written as DNA, the CDR3 is TGTGCCAGCAGTTTAATCGCGGGAGGTGCGAACACCGGGGAGCTGTTTTTT. Translating gives CASSLIAGGANTGELFF. The V gene is TRBV12-3 or TRBV12-4, the J gene TRBJ2-2; 8 nucleotides align to TRBD2. V lost 2 bases to trimming and J lost 0 bases; unmatched junction nucleotides: 5. The CDR3 extends over 17 amino acids.

This clonotype was counted only a few times. V and J are TRBV7-9 and TRBJ2-4; tentatively, D is TRBD2 (5 bases). The end of the DNA aligns better with TRBJ2-7, so the J call may be wrong. The CDR3 extends over 13 amino acids. CDR1 and CDR2 (germline): SEHNR, FQNEAQ (reference sequence). In DNA form, the CDR3 reads TGTGCCAGCAGCATCCAACTAGGCCACGAGCAGTACTTC. Its protein product is CASSIQLGHEQYF.

V usage is TRBV10-1 and J usage is TRBJ2-2; 7 positions agree with TRBD1. This CDR3 region has 14 residues. The ends lost 4 bases at V and 6 bases at J; junction bases unmatched: 5. Germline V gene lookup returns CDR1 WNHNN and CDR2 SYGVQD (reference sequence). CDR3 nucleotide sequence: TGCGCCAGCAGTGGGGGACAGCTATCCGGGGAGCTGTTTTTT. Residues: CASSGGQLSGELFF.

This chain links TRBV29-1 with TRBJ2-1, with D uncertain. Per germline, CDR1 SQVTM and CDR2 ANQGSEA. The V and J ends lost 6 bases and 4 bases respectively, with 7 bases between them. The CDR3 loop spans 11 amino acids. The CDR3 protein is CSVARYNEQFF. In nucleotides, the CDR3 is TGCAGCGTCGCCCGTTACAATGAGCAGTTCTTC.

This clonotype turned up a few times. The junction departs from germline at one end; a sequencing error may be responsible. This chain joins TRBV9 and TRBJ2-7; D ambiguous. The CDR3 runs to 14 residues. Germline loops: CDR1 SGDLS, CDR2 YYNGEE. CDR3 in amino acids: CASSPQVEGYKQYF. The CDR3 DNA follows: TGTGCCAGCAGCCCTCAGGTTGAAGGCTACAAGCAGTACTTC.

The genes are TRBV7-9 and TRBJ1-2; D might be TRBD1 (5 bases). The CDR3 covers 15 residues. V was pared by 4 bases and J by 0 bases, with 12 bases between. Per the germline V gene, CDR1 is SEHNR and CDR2 is FQNEAQ (reference sequence). The CDR3 spells CASSSFRDPNYGYTF. CDR3 nucleotides: TGTGCCAGCAGCTCCTTCCGGGACCCTAACTATGGCTACACCTTC.

A single count supports this clonotype. The chain couples TRBV24-1 to TRBJ2-1; TRBD2 matches at 11 bases. In germline, CDR1 is KGHDR, CDR2 SFDVKD. The CDR3 totals 16 residues. The trim removed 3 bases at V and 4 bases at J, leaving 4 bases unmatched. The CDR3: CATSDTTSGEYNEQFF. CDR3 in DNA: TGTGCCACCAGTGATACGACTAGCGGGGAATACAATGAGCAGTTCTTC.

The V and J genes are TRBV7-8 and TRBJ2-7; D remains ambiguous. CDR3 length: 15 residues. V was shortened by 3 bases and J by 0 bases, with 12 bases between the two germline ends. CDR1 and CDR2 from the germline V gene are SGHVS and FQNEAQ. CDR3 nucleotide sequence: TGTGCCAGCAGCTTCAGGCGGATAACCTCCTACGAGCAGTACTTC. It is translated as CASSFRRITSYEQYF.